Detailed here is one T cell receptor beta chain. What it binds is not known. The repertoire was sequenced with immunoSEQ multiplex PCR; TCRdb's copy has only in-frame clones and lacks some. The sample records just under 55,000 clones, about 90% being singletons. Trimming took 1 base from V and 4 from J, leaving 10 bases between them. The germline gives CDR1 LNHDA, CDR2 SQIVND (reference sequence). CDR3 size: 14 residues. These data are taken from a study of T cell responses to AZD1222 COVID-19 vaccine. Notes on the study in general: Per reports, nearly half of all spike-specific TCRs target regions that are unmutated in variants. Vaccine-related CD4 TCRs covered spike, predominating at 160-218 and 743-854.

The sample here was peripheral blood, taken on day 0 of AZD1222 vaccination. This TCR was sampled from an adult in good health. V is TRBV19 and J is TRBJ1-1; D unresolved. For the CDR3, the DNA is TGTGCCAGTAGTATAGGGGAGATGGGCACTGAAGCTTTCTTT. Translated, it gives CASSIGEMGTEAFF.